Listed here are 22 T cell receptor beta chains from one sample, sequenced in a study of blood T cell repertoires in COVID-19. Libraries were prepared by immunoSEQ multiplex PCR; TCRdb keeps only in-frame clonotypes and omits some of them. The sample consists of about 300,000 clones, roughly nine tenths of them appearing once. Sequenced input: peripheral blood. Every receptor here comes from a man between 18 and 35 years old who had recovered from COVID-19.

The chain has TRBV5-4 and TRBJ1-2; no clear D. V lost 4 bases to trimming and J lost 6 bases, with 10 bases between them. The length of the CDR3 is 12 residues. The V gene's germline CDR1 is SGHNT and CDR2 YYREEE (reference sequence). The CDR3 region is CASSARQHGYTF. CDR3 sequence (DNA): TGTGCCAGCAGCGCCCGACAACATGGCTACACCTTC.

Details on this clone: The sample has other DNA sequences that encode this CDR3 too. This chain links TRBV7-9 with TRBJ1-5; 10 bases align to TRBD1. The CDR3 totals 13 residues. V shed 5 bases, J shed 7 bases, and the junction held 2 bases outside the gene matches. The germline CDR1 and CDR2 sequences are SEHNR and FQNEAQ (reference sequence). CDR3 coding DNA: TGTGCCAGCAGCGGGACAGGGGACCAGCCCCAGCATTTT. Protein sequence: CASSGTGDQPQHF.

This chain joins TRBV5-6 and TRBJ2-4, with TRBD2 identical over 10 bases. V lost 2 bases, J lost 13 bases, and 3 bases stayed unmatched. CDR1 is SGHDT, CDR2 YYEEEE, per germline. The CDR3 totals 12 residues. Here the CDR3 DNA reads TGTGCCAGCAGCTTTGCTAGCGGGGGACAGTACTTC. This codes for CASSFASGGQYF.

The chain is built from TRBV30 and TRBJ2-1; 7 bases are a match to TRBD2. Per germline, CDR1 GTSNPN and CDR2 SVGIG (reference sequence). The CDR3 has 18 residues. Trimming cost V 0 bases and J 8 bases; bases outside gene matches: 19. CDR3 nucleotide sequence: TGTGCCTGGAGTGTAAGTTGGTTAGCGGGTACAGAGGTCCATGAGCAGTTCTTC. This encodes CAWSVSWLAGTEVHEQFF.

The genes are TRBV20-1 and TRBJ2-5; TRBD2 aligns across 7 bases. CDR3 length: 13 residues. Germline V gives CDR1 DFQATT, CDR2 SNEGSKA (reference sequence). V shed 6 bases, J shed 2 bases, and the junction held 6 bases outside the gene matches. The CDR3 loop reads CSASRGVQETQYF. The CDR3 DNA reads TGCAGTGCGAGTCGGGGGGTACAAGAGACCCAGTACTTC.

The chain has TRBV10-3 and TRBJ2-2, with D maybe TRBD1 (5 bases). The CDR3 runs 16 residues. CDR1 is ENHRY and CDR2 is SYGVKD in the germline V gene. Trimming shortened V by 4 bases and J by 5 bases, and 17 bases separated the two germline ends. The CDR3 is CAISGGPLSGTGELFF. CDR3 nucleotides: TGTGCCATCAGTGGGGGCCCCCTAAGTGGGACCGGGGAGCTGTTTTTT.

V and J are TRBV28 and TRBJ2-5; the match to TRBD2 covers 15 bases. CDR3 length: 15 residues. Looked up from germline, CDR1 is MDHEN and CDR2 is SYDVKM. The J segment lost 5 bases and the V segment lost 9 bases, leaving 7 bases of the junction unmatched. This CDR3 is CASGLAGGISETQYF. DNA for the CDR3: TGTGCCAGTGGACTAGCGGGAGGGATCTCGGAGACCCAGTACTTC.

The genes are TRBV19 and TRBJ1-2; TRBD1 aligns across 10 bases. The CDR3 has 13 residues. J gave up 4 bases and V 9 bases, and 5 bases lay outside the gene matches. Looked up from germline, CDR1 is LNHDA and CDR2 is SQIVND (reference sequence). In DNA form, the CDR3 reads TGTGCCAGCCGACAGGGGGCTGTCTATGGCTACACCTTC. Its translation is CASRQGAVYGYTF.

V is TRBV11-3 and J is TRBJ2-5, with D possibly being TRBD1 (5 bases). CDR1 is SGHNT and CDR2 is YENEEA in the germline V gene. The CDR3 has 14 amino acids. V lost 3 bases to trimming and J lost 5 bases, with 13 bases between them. CDR3 sequence reads: CASSLPGPGETQYF. The CDR3 bases are TGTGCCAGCAGCTTGCCAGGGCCCGGGGAGACCCAGTACTTC.

The chain couples TRBV4-2 to TRBJ2-7; TRBD1 matches at 8 bases. V was pared by 3 bases and J by 6 bases, with 13 bases of the junction left unmatched. CDR1 LGHNA and CDR2 YNFKEQ come from the germline V gene. The CDR3 runs to 16 residues. The CDR3 loop reads CASSQGDRFTFGEQYF. The DNA for the CDR3 is TGTGCCAGCAGCCAGGGGGACAGGTTTACTTTCGGCGAGCAGTACTTC.

The rearrangement uses TRBV27 and TRBJ2-5; 9 bases are a match to TRBD1. CDR1 is MNHEY, CDR2 SMNVEV, per germline (reference sequence). The CDR3 runs 14 residues. With V trimmed by 3 bases and J by 3 bases, 2 bases remained unmatched. The CDR3 loop reads CASSFTGGKETQYF. Written as DNA, the CDR3 is TGTGCCAGCAGTTTTACAGGGGGCAAAGAGACCCAGTACTTC.

The CDR3 sequence is CASSLGTGVYNEQFF. As DNA, the CDR3 is TGTGCCAGCAGCCTTGGGACAGGGGTCTACAATGAGCAGTTCTTC. This rearrangement joins TRBV3-1 (or the pseudogene TRBV3-2) to TRBJ2-1, with 10 bases aligning to TRBD1. Germline CDR1 reads LGHDT; CDR2 reads YNNKEL (reference sequence). CDR3 size: 15 residues. The ends lost 4 bases at V and 3 bases at J; junction bases unmatched: 3.

The V gene is TRBV6-5, the J gene TRBJ2-1; tentative D call: TRBD1 (6 bases). CDR1 and CDR2 from the germline V gene are MNHEY and SVGAGI. The V end was cut by 0 bases, the J end by 3 bases, with 12 bases between. The CDR3 is 16 residues long. The CDR3 region has the DNA TGTGCCAGCAGTTACTCGGCAGGGGCTATCTACAATGAGCAGTTCTTC. Its translation: CASSYSAGAIYNEQFF.

The V call is TRBV5-8, the J call TRBJ1-5, with a possible D match to TRBD1 (5 bases). Trimming cost V 4 bases and J 0 bases, with 11 bases left between them. This CDR3 region has 15 residues. Germline CDR1 reads SGHTS; CDR2 reads YDEGEE. CDR3 amino acids: CASSQQVYSNQPQHF. The CDR3 nucleotides are TGTGCCAGCAGCCAACAGGTTTATAGCAATCAGCCCCAGCATTTT.

Of note for this clone: Germline and junction disagree at one end, which may indicate a read error. This chain joins TRBV11-1 and TRBJ2-1; D might be TRBD2 (7 bases). CDR3 size: 15 residues. CDR1 and CDR2 (germline): SGHAT, FQDESV (reference sequence). CDR3 loop: CASCFGGPGSNEQFF. CDR3 DNA: TGTGCCAGCTGCTTCGGGGGGCCAGGTTCCAATGAGCAGTTCTTC.

This clone was seen once. The chain couples TRBV5-5 to TRBJ1-5; 7 positions agree with TRBD1. Per the germline V gene, CDR1 is SGHKS and CDR2 is YYEKEE (reference sequence). J gave up 3 bases and V 2 bases, and 2 bases lay outside the gene matches. CDR3 length: 14 residues. The CDR3 sequence: CASSFGTVNQPQHF. The CDR3 coding sequence is TGTGCCAGCAGCTTTGGGACAGTCAATCAGCCCCAGCATTTT.

V usage is TRBV15 and J usage is TRBJ2-1; D gene ambiguous. Trimming left V 0 bases short and J 15 bases short, with 15 bases between. The CDR3 covers 13 residues. Germline CDR1 reads LNHNV; CDR2 reads YYDKDF (reference sequence). The CDR3 loop is CATSRDQRNTMFF. The CDR3 DNA sequence: TGTGCCACCAGCAGAGACCAAAGAAACACAATGTTCTTC.

V gene TRBV27 combines with J gene TRBJ1-4; 9 bases align to TRBD1. The CDR3 sequence is 14 residues long. The J segment lost 8 bases and the V segment lost 6 bases, leaving 7 bases of the junction unmatched. Germline CDR1 reads MNHEY; CDR2 reads SMNVEV (reference sequence). Here the CDR3 reads CASRIGTGLEKLFF. The CDR3 bases are TGTGCCAGCAGGATCGGGACAGGGTTAGAAAAACTGTTTTTT. Supplemented by reference TRBV27 and TRBJ1-4, the full variable domain reads EAQVTQNPRYLITVTGKKLTVTCSQNMNHEYMSWYRQDPGLGLRQIYYSMNVEVTDKGDVPEGYKVSRKEKRNFPLILESPSPNQTSLYFCASRIGTGLEKLFFGSGTQLSVL.

This clone showed up just once. J is TRBJ2-2 and V is TRBV6-5, with D maybe TRBD1 (6 bases). Germline lookup yields CDR1 MNHEY and CDR2 SVGAGI. Trimming cost V 5 bases and J 3 bases, with 13 bases left between them. This CDR3 has 15 residues. The CDR3: CASSTGTSYTGELFF. The CDR3 bases are TGTGCCAGCAGTACAGGGACAAGCTACACCGGGGAGCTGTTTTTT.

This clone appeared a single time. This chain links TRBV6-1 with TRBJ2-7; D may be TRBD1 (6 bases). Trimming took off 6 bases at V and 6 bases at J, with 18 bases between the two ends. The germline V gene has CDR1 MNHNS and CDR2 SASEGT. CDR3 length: 14 residues. The CDR3 is CASSLTGLSREQYF. CDR3 DNA: TGTGCCAGCAGCCTAACAGGGCTCTCTCGCGAGCAGTACTTC.

For the CDR3, the DNA is TGTGCCAGCAGTTCAGGCCTGGCGGGAGGGCCTTACACAGATACGCAGTATTTT. It encodes CASSSGLAGGPYTDTQYF. The J gene is TRBJ2-3, the V gene TRBV27; 9 nucleotides align to TRBD2. J gave up 2 bases and V 4 bases, and 13 bases lay outside the gene matches. The CDR3 runs 18 residues. The germline CDR1 and CDR2 sequences are MNHEY and SMNVEV (reference sequence).

This chain joins TRBV24-1 and TRBJ2-7, with 7 nucleotides matching TRBD1. The V and J ends lost 3 bases and 4 bases, in that order; junction bases with no gene match: 5. The CDR3 is 14 residues long. Per germline, CDR1 KGHDR and CDR2 SFDVKD. CDR3 coding DNA: TGTGCCACCAGTGATATCGGCAGGGGGTACGAGCAGTACTTC. It codes for CATSDIGRGYEQYF.